This is a list of T cell receptor beta chains from one sample in a study of cytomegalovirus exposure and HLA in healthy donors. Assay: immunoSEQ multiplex PCR; the TCRdb copy retains only in-frame clones and omits some. In the table there are about 63,000 clones, roughly 77% of which are singletons. Specimen: PBMCs. The receptors come from a woman in her thirties or forties in good health and CMV-seropositive. Each CDR3 is given with its conserved first and last residue. D genes are given only for firm matches. A clone size is listed for some rows: how often the clone was seen (once, few, many), or a class if it is expanded.

j_gene: TRBJ1-1; abundance: .; d_gene: .; v_gene: TRBV9; CDR3nt: TGTGCCAGCAGCGTAGTGCCGGGACTGAGCACTGAAGCTTTCTTT; CDR3aa: CASSVVPGLSTEAFF
j_gene: TRBJ2-3; abundance: .; d_gene: .; v_gene: TRBV7-8; CDR3nt: TGTGCCAGCAGCTTCCACACAGATACGCAGTATTTT; CDR3aa: CASSFHTDTQYF
j_gene: TRBJ2-7; abundance: .; d_gene: .; v_gene: TRBV27; CDR3nt: TGTGCCAGCAGTTTATCCGAGTCCTACGAGCAGTACTTC; CDR3aa: CASSLSESYEQYF
j_gene: TRBJ1-2; abundance: .; d_gene: TRBD1; v_gene: TRBV19; CDR3nt: TGTGCCAGTAGTACCCTGACAGGGGATGGCTACACCTTC; CDR3aa: CASSTLTGDGYTF
j_gene: TRBJ2-1; abundance: few; d_gene: .; v_gene: TRBV2; CDR3nt: TGTGCCAGCAGTGAAGCTAGGACAATGGACGGTGAGCAGTTCTTC; CDR3aa: CASSEARTMDGEQFF
j_gene: TRBJ2-7; abundance: few; d_gene: .; v_gene: TRBV14; CDR3nt: TGTGCCAGCAGGGAGACAGGAGGTTCCTACGAGCAGTACTTC; CDR3aa: CASRETGGSYEQYF
j_gene: TRBJ1-1; abundance: once; d_gene: .; v_gene: TRBV5-1; CDR3nt: TGCGCCAGCACCGATCAGGGTAACACTGAAGCTTTCTTT; CDR3aa: CASTDQGNTEAFF
j_gene: TRBJ2-3; abundance: .; d_gene: TRBD2; v_gene: TRBV9; CDR3nt: TGTGCCAGCAGCCTTTACCCACTAGCGGGGGGTCGGACAGATACGCAGTATTTT; CDR3aa: CASSLYPLAGGRTDTQYF
j_gene: TRBJ1-2; abundance: .; d_gene: .; v_gene: TRBV14; CDR3nt: TGTGCCAGCAGCCAAGTGGGTAGGAGGGGTGTCTATGGCTACACCTTC; CDR3aa: CASSQVGRRGVYGYTF
j_gene: TRBJ1-1; abundance: .; d_gene: TRBD1; v_gene: TRBV25-1; CDR3nt: TGTGCCAGCAGTGAACCCCCAGGGGGGAACACTGAAGCTTTCTTT; CDR3aa: CASSEPPGGNTEAFF
j_gene: TRBJ2-1; abundance: .; d_gene: .; v_gene: TRBV30; CDR3nt: TGTGCCTGGAGTACTGACAGCAATGAGCAGTTCTTC; CDR3aa: CAWSTDSNEQFF
j_gene: TRBJ2-7; abundance: .; d_gene: TRBD1; v_gene: TRBV10-2; CDR3nt: TGCGCCAGCAAGGACAGGAACACCTACGAGCAGTACTTC; CDR3aa: CASKDRNTYEQYF
j_gene: TRBJ1-2; abundance: once; d_gene: TRBD1; v_gene: TRBV30; CDR3nt: TGTGCCTGGAGTTTCTCAGGGGGCAATGGCTACACCTTC; CDR3aa: CAWSFSGGNGYTF
j_gene: TRBJ1-6; abundance: .; d_gene: TRBD1; v_gene: TRBV15; CDR3nt: TGTGCCACCAGCCGACTTAGACAGGGGGGAGATGATTCACCCCTCCACTTT; CDR3aa: CATSRLRQGGDDSPLHF
j_gene: TRBJ1-1; abundance: .; d_gene: .; v_gene: TRBV29-1; CDR3nt: TGCAGCGTTGTAACGGGGGCTGAAGCTTTCTTT; CDR3aa: CSVVTGAEAFF
j_gene: TRBJ1-1; abundance: few; d_gene: .; v_gene: TRBV2; CDR3nt: TGTGCCAGCAGACAGGGTGTTAACACTGAAGCTTTCTTT; CDR3aa: CASRQGVNTEAFF
j_gene: TRBJ2-3; abundance: .; d_gene: .; v_gene: TRBV11-3; CDR3nt: TGTGCCAGCAGCTTAGGAAACGGGGCAGATACGCAGTATTTT; CDR3aa: CASSLGNGADTQYF
j_gene: TRBJ1-5; abundance: .; d_gene: .; v_gene: TRBV6-5; CDR3nt: TGTGCCAGCAGTGACTTGTGGGCACAAGCTCAGCCCCAGCATTTT; CDR3aa: CASSDLWAQAQPQHF
j_gene: TRBJ1-2; abundance: .; d_gene: .; v_gene: TRBV2; CDR3nt: TGTGCCAGCAGTGAAGCGCTTCGGGGGTTGTCAGGCTACACCTTC; CDR3aa: CASSEALRGLSGYTF
j_gene: TRBJ2-4; abundance: .; d_gene: TRBD2; v_gene: TRBV6-5; CDR3nt: TGTGCCAGCAGTGAGACTAGCACCATTCAGTACTTC; CDR3aa: CASSETSTIQYF
j_gene: TRBJ2-7; abundance: .; d_gene: .; v_gene: TRBV7-9; CDR3nt: TGTGCCAGCAGCTTAGGGCTAGCCATCGGGGACGAGCAGTACTTC; CDR3aa: CASSLGLAIGDEQYF
j_gene: TRBJ1-2; abundance: .; d_gene: .; v_gene: TRBV7-9; CDR3nt: TGTGCCAGCAGCGCAGGGACTTACACCTTC; CDR3aa: CASSAGTYTF
j_gene: TRBJ1-4; abundance: few; d_gene: .; v_gene: TRBV5-4; CDR3nt: TGTGCCAGCAGCTCCTATAATGAAAAACTGTTTTTT; CDR3aa: CASSSYNEKLFF
j_gene: TRBJ1-5; abundance: .; d_gene: .; v_gene: TRBV5-6; CDR3nt: TGTGCCAGCAGCCCAGGGATCAATCAGCCCCAGCATTTT; CDR3aa: CASSPGINQPQHF
j_gene: TRBJ2-1; abundance: once; d_gene: TRBD2; v_gene: TRBV18; CDR3nt: TGTGCCAGCTCACCACCCACTAGCGGGGGGGGTAGCTCCTACAATGAGCAGTTCTTC; CDR3aa: CASSPPTSGGGSSYNEQFF
j_gene: TRBJ2-7; abundance: .; d_gene: TRBD2; v_gene: TRBV5-1; CDR3nt: TGCGCCAGCTCGTACTCTAGCGGGGGATCCTACGAGCAGTACTTC; CDR3aa: CASSYSSGGSYEQYF
j_gene: TRBJ2-1; abundance: .; d_gene: TRBD1; v_gene: TRBV5-1; CDR3nt: TGCGCCAGCAGCCCACAGGGGGTCGGGACAGGTACCTACAATGAGCAGTTCTTC; CDR3aa: CASSPQGVGTGTYNEQFF
j_gene: TRBJ2-7; abundance: .; d_gene: .; v_gene: TRBV18; CDR3nt: TGTGCCAGCTCACCCCGGGACACCTCCCACGAGCAGTACTTC; CDR3aa: CASSPRDTSHEQYF
j_gene: TRBJ1-2; abundance: once; d_gene: TRBD1; v_gene: TRBV7-9; CDR3nt: TGTTCCAGCAGCCATTCCGTAGTCAGACAGGGGCGAAATGTTGGCTACACCTTC; CDR3aa: CSSSHSVVRQGRNVGYTF
j_gene: TRBJ2-7; abundance: .; d_gene: TRBD1; v_gene: TRBV19; CDR3nt: TGTGCCAGTAGTATAAGGGTTGGCAGGGGGCAAGCCGAGCAGTACTTC; CDR3aa: CASSIRVGRGQAEQYF
j_gene: TRBJ1-1; abundance: .; d_gene: TRBD1; v_gene: TRBV2; CDR3nt: TGTGCCAGCATGGAGGGGGCGGGGGGTGTGTGGGTGGCTTTCTTT; CDR3aa: CASMEGAGGVWVAFF